This TCR beta chain was recovered during a study of T cells expressing NK-cell markers. At the level of the study: Eight donors were sequenced, of whom seven were HCMV-seropositive, while the remaining one was HCMV-seronegative. General study findings and limits: Whether expanded NKG2C+ T cell clones were HCMV-specific remained unclear.

To note about this clonotype: Antigen specificity is unknown.

After re-calling the 5' RACE reads, TCRdb lists one entry per CDR3 protein, DNA absent. This listing includes roughly 380,000 distinct CDR3 sequences. CDR3 length: 17 amino acids. Germline CDR1 reads LNHDA; CDR2 reads SQIVND (reference sequence). The receptor was derived from a man aged 18-70 years in good health. Sample: blood T cells: a sorted CD56 or NKG2C T cell subset, CD4+ or CD8+ T cells, or bulk PBMC T cells (not recorded which). The chain couples TRBV19 to TRBJ1-5. CDR3: CASSIDLGRPSNQPQHF.